This is a list of T cell receptor beta chains from one sample in a study of blood T cell repertoires in COVID-19. Profiled with immunoSEQ multiplex PCR; TCRdb holds only in-frame clones, not every one. Here the sample spans just under 75,000 clones, approximately 80% being singletons. Material: peripheral blood. Receptors were obtained from a man older than 75 with active or convalescent COVID-19. The CDR3 runs from the conserved cysteine through the conserved F or W. A D gene is named only where the DNA matches it firmly. The size field is filled for only some rows; it gives once, few, many or a size class.

>TRBD1|TRBJ2-2|few|TRBV7-8
CASRPGTGDTGELFF
TGTGCCAGCAGGCCCGGGACAGGGGACACCGGGGAGCTGTTTTTT
>NA|TRBJ2-1|NA|TRBV5-4
CASSLDRALYNEQFF
TGTGCCAGCAGCTTGGATCGAGCGCTATACAATGAGCAGTTCTTC
>NA|TRBJ2-2|NA|TRBV19
CASRLTGPNTGELFF
TGTGCCAGTAGGTTAACAGGGCCCAACACCGGGGAGCTGTTTTTT
>TRBD2|TRBJ2-1|NA|TRBV27
CASSRSSGISYNEQFF
TGTGCCAGCAGCCGCTCTAGCGGGATCTCCTACAATGAGCAGTTCTTC
>TRBD1|TRBJ1-4|few|TRBV7-2
CASSLGTGLEKLFF
TGTGCCAGCAGCTTAGGGACAGGGTTGGAAAAACTGTTTTTT
>TRBD2|TRBJ2-3|NA|TRBV6-6
CASSYPGGADTQYF
TGTGCCAGCAGTTACCCGGGGGGGGCAGATACGCAGTATTTT
>TRBD1|TRBJ1-4|NA|TRBV18
CASSPQGAGEKLFF
TGTGCCAGCTCACCACAGGGGGCCGGGGAAAAACTGTTTTTT
>TRBD1|TRBJ1-1|once|TRBV6-5
CASSNRDRGPEAFF
TGTGCCAGCAGTAACCGGGACAGGGGCCCTGAAGCTTTCTTT
>NA|TRBJ2-7|NA|TRBV13
CASSFGHTYEQYF
TGTGCCAGCAGCTTCGGACATACCTACGAGCAGTACTTC
>NA|TRBJ1-1|once|TRBV5-5
CASSPRQGMTEAFF
TGTGCCAGCAGCCCACGGCAGGGAATGACTGAAGCTTTCTTT